This passage covers 8 T cell receptor beta chains from one sample sequenced in a study of a mutant IDH1 vaccine in newly diagnosed glioma. No antigen is known for these receptors. The data were produced by immunoSEQ multiplex PCR, yet TCRdb's version contains in-frame clones alone and is incomplete. The table records 50,000 to 70,000 clones, around 87% of them present only once. The time point was: week 23, last vaccination. The study gave 300 ug of mutant IDH1 20-mer peptide per vaccine dose, with topical imiquimod. Specimen: PBMCs, collected from a glioma patient whose treatment included an IDH1 peptide vaccine. The receptors shown here come from a man aged 35-49 years with glioma.

The chain recombines TRBV4-1 with TRBJ2-7, with D unclear. V lost 0 bases and J lost 4, with 10 bases in between. CDR3 size: 14 residues. Germline V gene data show CDR1 as MGHRA and CDR2 as YSYEKL. CDR3 nucleotides: TGCGCCAGCAGCCAAGAAGGTACGGAATACGAGCAGTACTTC. This sequence encodes CASSQEGTEYEQYF.

The V gene is TRBV7-3, the J gene TRBJ2-7, with D perhaps TRBD1 (6 bases). Germline V gene data show CDR1 as SGHTA and CDR2 as FQGTGA. Trimming cost V 5 bases and J 7 bases, with 18 bases left between them. The CDR3 has 14 residues. The CDR3 nucleotides read TGTGCCAGCAGCCCAGGGGTCTATACGGAGGAGCAGTACTTC. Amino acids: CASSPGVYTEEQYF. Based on the CDR3 plus reference TRBV7-3 and TRBJ2-7, the full variable domain is GAGVSQTPSNKVTEKGKYVELRCDPISGHTALYWYRQSLGQGPEFLIYFQGTGAADDSGLPNDRFFAVRPEGSVSTLKIQRTERGDSAVYLCASSPGVYTEEQYFGPGTRLTVT.

J is TRBJ2-3 and V is TRBV14; D gene unclear. V was shortened by 0 bases and J by 5 bases, with 12 bases between the two germline ends. Per the germline V gene, CDR1 is SGHDN and CDR2 is FVKESK. The CDR3 runs to 15 residues. CDR3 residues: CASSQEVPLGDTQYF. In nucleotides, the CDR3 is TGTGCCAGCAGCCAAGAAGTACCCCTGGGAGATACGCAGTATTTT.

This clone was seen just once. The rearrangement links TRBV27 to TRBJ1-6; D is undetermined. The ends were cut back, 2 bases at V and 5 bases at J, with 19 bases in the middle. The CDR3 runs 18 residues. Germline V gene lookup returns CDR1 MNHEY and CDR2 SMNVEV (reference sequence). The CDR3: CASSLARQARKNNSPLHF. In nucleotides, the CDR3 is TGTGCCAGCAGTTTAGCCCGCCAGGCGAGAAAAAATAATTCACCCCTCCACTTT.

This clone showed up just once. The J gene is TRBJ1-4, the V gene TRBV7-2, with a possible D match to TRBD1 (5 bases). Between the trimmed V and J ends, which lost 0 bases and 8 bases, there was a span of 13 bases. Germline V gene sequence: CDR1 SGHTA, CDR2 FQGNSA. The CDR3 length is 15 residues. CDR3 coding DNA: TGTGCCAGCAGCTTAGCGGGCAGGGCTCGCGAAAAACTGTTTTTT. Protein sequence: CASSLAGRAREKLFF.

The V call is TRBV4-2, the J call TRBJ2-1; 7 positions match TRBD2. This CDR3 spans 21 amino acids. V shed 1 base, J shed 2 bases, and the junction held 20 bases outside the gene matches. Germline CDR1 and CDR2: LGHNA and YNFKEQ. The CDR3 sequence: CASSQALSRRGRETTYNEQFF. The CDR3 DNA is TGTGCCAGCAGCCAAGCCCTAAGTCGAAGAGGGAGGGAAACTACCTACAATGAGCAGTTCTTC.

The chain couples TRBV19 to TRBJ2-5, with 12 bases that match TRBD2. The CDR3 length is 16 residues. The J segment lost 4 bases and the V segment lost 5 bases, leaving 8 bases of the junction unmatched. Germline values: CDR1 LNHDA, CDR2 SQIVND (reference sequence). The CDR3, as DNA: TGTGCCAGTAGTGGCCGGACTAGCGGGAATCGAGAGACCCAGTACTTC. This gives the protein CASSGRTSGNRETQYF.

This clone was recorded a few times. V and J are TRBV5-1 and TRBJ2-1, with D unresolved. V lost 7 bases and J 0 bases, leaving 8 bases between the germline ends. Germline assignment: CDR1 SGHRS and CDR2 YFSETQ. The CDR3 is 13 amino acids. The CDR3 DNA is TGCGCCAGCTCCGGGCCCTCCTACAATGAGCAGTTCTTC. Its protein product is CASSGPSYNEQFF.